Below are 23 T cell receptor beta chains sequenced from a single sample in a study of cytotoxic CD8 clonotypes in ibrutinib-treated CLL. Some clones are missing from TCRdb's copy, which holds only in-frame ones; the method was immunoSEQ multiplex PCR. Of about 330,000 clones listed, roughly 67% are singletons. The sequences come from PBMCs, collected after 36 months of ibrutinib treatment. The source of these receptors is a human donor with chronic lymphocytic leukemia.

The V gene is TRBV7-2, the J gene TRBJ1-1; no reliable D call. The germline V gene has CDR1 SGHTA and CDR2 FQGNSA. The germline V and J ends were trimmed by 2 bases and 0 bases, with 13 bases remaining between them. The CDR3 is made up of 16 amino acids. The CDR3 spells CASSLITVAMNTEAFF. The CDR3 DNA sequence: TGTGCCAGCAGCTTAATAACAGTTGCAATGAACACTGAAGCTTTCTTT.

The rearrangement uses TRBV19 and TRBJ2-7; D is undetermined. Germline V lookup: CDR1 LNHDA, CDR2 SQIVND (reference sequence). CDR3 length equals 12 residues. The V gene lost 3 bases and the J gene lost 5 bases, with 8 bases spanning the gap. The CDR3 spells CASSITPDEQYF. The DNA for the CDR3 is TGTGCCAGTAGTATCACGCCTGACGAGCAGTACTTC.

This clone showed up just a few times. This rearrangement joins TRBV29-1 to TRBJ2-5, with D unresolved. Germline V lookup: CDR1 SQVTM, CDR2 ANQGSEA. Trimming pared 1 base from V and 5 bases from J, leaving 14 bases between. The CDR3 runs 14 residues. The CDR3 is CSVEGFWDRETQYF. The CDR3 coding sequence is TGCAGCGTTGAAGGGTTCTGGGATAGGGAGACCCAGTACTTC.

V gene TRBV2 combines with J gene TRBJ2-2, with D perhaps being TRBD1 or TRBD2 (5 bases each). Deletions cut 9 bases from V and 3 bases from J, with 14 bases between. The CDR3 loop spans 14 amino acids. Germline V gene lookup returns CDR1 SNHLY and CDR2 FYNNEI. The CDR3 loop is CARGRETHTGELFF. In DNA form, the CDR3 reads TGTGCCAGGGGCAGGGAGACCCACACCGGGGAGCTGTTTTTT.

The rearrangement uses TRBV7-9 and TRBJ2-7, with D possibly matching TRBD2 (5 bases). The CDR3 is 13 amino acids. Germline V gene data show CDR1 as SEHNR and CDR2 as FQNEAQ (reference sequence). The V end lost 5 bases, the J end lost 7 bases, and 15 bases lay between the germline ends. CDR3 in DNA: TGTGCCAGCAGCCCCGCTGGGCCGGGGGAGCAGTACTTC. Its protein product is CASSPAGPGEQYF.

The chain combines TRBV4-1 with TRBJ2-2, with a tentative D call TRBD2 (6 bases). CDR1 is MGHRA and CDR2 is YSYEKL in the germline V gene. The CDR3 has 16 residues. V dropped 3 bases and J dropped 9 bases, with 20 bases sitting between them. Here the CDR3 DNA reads TGCGCCAGCAGCCACCTCTTCCACCCGGGGAGGAGGGAGCTGTTTTTT. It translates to CASSHLFHPGRRELFF.

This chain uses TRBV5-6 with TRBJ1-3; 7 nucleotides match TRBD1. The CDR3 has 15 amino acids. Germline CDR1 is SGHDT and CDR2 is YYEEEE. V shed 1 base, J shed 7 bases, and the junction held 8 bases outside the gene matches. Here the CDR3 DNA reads TGTGCCAGCAGCTTGCAACAGGGGACGGGGAACACCATATATTTT. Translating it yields CASSLQQGTGNTIYF.

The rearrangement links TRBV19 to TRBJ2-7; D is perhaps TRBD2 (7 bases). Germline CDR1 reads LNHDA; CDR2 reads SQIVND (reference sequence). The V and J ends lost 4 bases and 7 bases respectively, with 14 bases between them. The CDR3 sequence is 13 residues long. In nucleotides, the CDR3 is TGTGCCAGTAGTAGTAAAGGGGGGGCTGAGCAGTACTTC. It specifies CASSSKGGAEQYF.

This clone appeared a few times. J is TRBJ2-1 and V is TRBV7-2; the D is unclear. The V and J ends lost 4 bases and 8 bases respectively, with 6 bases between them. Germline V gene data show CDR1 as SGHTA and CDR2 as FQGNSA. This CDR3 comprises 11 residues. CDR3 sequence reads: CASSYPDEQFF. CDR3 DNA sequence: TGTGCCAGCAGCTACCCGGATGAGCAGTTCTTC.

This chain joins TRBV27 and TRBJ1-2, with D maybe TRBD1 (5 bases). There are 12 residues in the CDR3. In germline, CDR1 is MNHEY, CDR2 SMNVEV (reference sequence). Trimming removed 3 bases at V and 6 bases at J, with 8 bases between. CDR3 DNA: TGTGCCAGCAGTTTTTGGGGCCATGGCTACACCTTC. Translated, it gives CASSFWGHGYTF.

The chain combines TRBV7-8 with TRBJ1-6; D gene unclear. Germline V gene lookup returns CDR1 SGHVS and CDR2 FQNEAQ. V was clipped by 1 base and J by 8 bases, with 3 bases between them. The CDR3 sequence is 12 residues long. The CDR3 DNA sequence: TGTGCCAGCAGCTTAGGAGATTCACCCCTCCACTTT. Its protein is CASSLGDSPLHF.

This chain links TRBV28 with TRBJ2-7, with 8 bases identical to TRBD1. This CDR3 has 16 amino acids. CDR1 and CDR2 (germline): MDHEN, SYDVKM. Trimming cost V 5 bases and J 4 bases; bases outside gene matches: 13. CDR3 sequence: CASSRTGNSLRYEQYF. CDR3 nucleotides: TGTGCCAGCAGTCGGACAGGGAACAGTCTTCGGTACGAGCAGTACTTC. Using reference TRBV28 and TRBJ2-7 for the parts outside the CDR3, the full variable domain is DVKVTQSSRYLVKRTGEKVFLECVQDMDHENMFWYRQDPGLGLRLIYFSYDVKMKEKGDIPEGYSVSREKKERFSLILESASTNQTSMYLCASSRTGNSLRYEQYFGPGTRLTVT.

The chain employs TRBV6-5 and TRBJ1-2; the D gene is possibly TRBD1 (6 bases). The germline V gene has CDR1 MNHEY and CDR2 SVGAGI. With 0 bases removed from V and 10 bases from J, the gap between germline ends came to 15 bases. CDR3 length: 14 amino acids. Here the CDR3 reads CASSYSAGGLAYTF. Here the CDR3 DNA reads TGTGCCAGCAGTTACTCAGCTGGGGGGCTGGCCTACACCTTC.

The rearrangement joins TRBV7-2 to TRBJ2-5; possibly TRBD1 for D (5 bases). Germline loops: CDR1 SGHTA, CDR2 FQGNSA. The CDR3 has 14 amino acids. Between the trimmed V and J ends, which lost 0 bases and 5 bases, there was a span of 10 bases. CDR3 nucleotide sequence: TGTGCCAGCAGCTTAGCGACAGTTGGTGAGACCCAGTACTTC. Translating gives CASSLATVGETQYF.

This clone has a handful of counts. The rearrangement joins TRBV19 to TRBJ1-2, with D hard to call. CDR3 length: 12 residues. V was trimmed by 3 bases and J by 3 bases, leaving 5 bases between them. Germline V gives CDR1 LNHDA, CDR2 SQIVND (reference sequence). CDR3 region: CASSIFDYGYTF. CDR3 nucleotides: TGTGCCAGTAGTATCTTTGACTATGGCTACACCTTC.

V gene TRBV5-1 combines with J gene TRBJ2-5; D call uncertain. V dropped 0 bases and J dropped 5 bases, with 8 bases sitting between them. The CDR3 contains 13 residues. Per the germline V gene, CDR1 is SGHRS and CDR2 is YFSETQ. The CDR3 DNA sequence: TGCGCCAGCAGCTTGGCCCCCAAGGAGACCCAGTACTTC. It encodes CASSLAPKETQYF.

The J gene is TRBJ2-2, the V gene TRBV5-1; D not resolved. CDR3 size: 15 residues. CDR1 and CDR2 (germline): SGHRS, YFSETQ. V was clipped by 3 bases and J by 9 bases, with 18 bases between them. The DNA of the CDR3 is TGCGCCAGCAGCTCAGATCTTCAGGTCTCCCGGGAGCTGTTTTTT. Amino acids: CASSSDLQVSRELFF.

CDR3 sequence: CASSSLSADTQYF. The CDR3 DNA is TGTGCCAGCAGCTCCCTATCGGCAGATACGCAGTATTTT. The chain combines TRBV5-5 with TRBJ2-3, with unresolved D. The CDR3 loop spans 13 amino acids. Germline-derived CDR1 and CDR2 are SGHKS and YYEKEE (reference sequence). Trimming stripped 3 bases from V and 4 bases from J, with 9 bases between.

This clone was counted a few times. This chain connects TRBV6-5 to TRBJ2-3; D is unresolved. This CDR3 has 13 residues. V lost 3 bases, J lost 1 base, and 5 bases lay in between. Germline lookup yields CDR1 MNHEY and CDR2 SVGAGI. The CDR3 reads CASSYPGTDTQYF. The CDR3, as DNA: TGTGCCAGCAGTTATCCTGGCACAGATACGCAGTATTTT.

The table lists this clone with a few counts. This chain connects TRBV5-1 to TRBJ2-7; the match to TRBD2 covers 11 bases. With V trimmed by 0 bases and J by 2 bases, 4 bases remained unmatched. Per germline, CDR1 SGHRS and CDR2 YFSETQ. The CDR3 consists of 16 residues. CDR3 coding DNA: TGCGCCAGCAGCTTGGATGCTAGCGGGGGGACCTACGAGCAGTACTTC. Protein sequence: CASSLDASGGTYEQYF.

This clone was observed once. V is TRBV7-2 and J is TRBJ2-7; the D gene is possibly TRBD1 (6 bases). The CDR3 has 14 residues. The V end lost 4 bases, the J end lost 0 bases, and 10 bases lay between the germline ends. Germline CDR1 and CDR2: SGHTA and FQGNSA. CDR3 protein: CASSSGVSSYEQYF. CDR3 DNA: TGTGCCAGCAGCTCAGGGGTTAGCTCCTACGAGCAGTACTTC.

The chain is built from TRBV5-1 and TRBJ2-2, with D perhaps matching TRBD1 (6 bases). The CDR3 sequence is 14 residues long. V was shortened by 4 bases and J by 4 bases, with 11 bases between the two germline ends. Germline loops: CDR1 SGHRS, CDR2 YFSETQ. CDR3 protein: CASSLGQPTGELFF. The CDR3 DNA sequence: TGCGCCAGCAGCCTAGGACAGCCCACCGGGGAGCTGTTTTTT.

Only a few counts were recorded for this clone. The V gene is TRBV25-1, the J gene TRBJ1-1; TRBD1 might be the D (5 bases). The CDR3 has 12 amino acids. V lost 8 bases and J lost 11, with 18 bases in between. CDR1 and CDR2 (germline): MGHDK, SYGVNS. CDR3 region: CASGTAIRIAFF. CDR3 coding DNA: TGTGCCAGCGGGACGGCGATCAGGATCGCTTTCTTT.